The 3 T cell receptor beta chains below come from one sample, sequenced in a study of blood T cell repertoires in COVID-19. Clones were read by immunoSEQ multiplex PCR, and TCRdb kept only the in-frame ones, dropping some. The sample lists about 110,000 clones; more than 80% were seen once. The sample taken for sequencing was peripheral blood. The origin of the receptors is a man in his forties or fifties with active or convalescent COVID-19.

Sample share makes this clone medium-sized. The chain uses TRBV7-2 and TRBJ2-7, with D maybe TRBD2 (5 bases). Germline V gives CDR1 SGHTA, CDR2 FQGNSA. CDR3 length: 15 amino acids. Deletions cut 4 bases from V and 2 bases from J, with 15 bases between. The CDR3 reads CASSSAGGRTYEQYF. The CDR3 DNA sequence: TGTGCCAGCAGCTCGGCAGGAGGCAGGACCTACGAGCAGTACTTC.

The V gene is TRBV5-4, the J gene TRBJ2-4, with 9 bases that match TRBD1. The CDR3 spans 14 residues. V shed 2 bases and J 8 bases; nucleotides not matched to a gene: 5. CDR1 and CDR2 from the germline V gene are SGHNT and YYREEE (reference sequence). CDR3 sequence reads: CASSFTGGDYIQYF. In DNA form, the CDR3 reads TGTGCCAGCAGCTTTACAGGGGGCGACTACATTCAGTACTTC.

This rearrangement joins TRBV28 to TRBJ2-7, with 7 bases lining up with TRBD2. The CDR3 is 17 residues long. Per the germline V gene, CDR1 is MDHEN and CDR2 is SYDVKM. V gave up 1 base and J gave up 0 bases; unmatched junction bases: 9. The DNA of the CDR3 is TGTGCCAGCAGTTTATCGAGCGGGGTGACTAGCTCCTACGAGCAGTACTTC. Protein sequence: CASSLSSGVTSSYEQYF.